This TCR beta chain was identified during a study of breast tumors, draining lymph nodes, adjacent tissues. The lymph nodes were axillary draining lymph nodes from breast cancer patients. A single record per CDR3 protein comes from TCRdb applying MiXCR to the multiplex PCR reads. The data show approximately 130,000 distinct CDR3 sequences, with roughly 20% seen just once and 2.2% held by the top ten. This clonotype was counted many times. No antigen is known for it. Looked up from germline, CDR1 is ENHRY and CDR2 is SYGVKD. The CDR3 is 13 residues long. Trimming cost V 7 bases and J 8 bases, with 12 bases left between them. Whole-study results and caveats: The lymph node origin of tumor T cells was framed as consistent with a hypothesis, not demonstrated. Findings are consistent with lymph node origin and intratumoral expansion of most tumor T cells. Compared with basal-like, luminal-like tumors shared significantly more repertoire with nontumor tissue. Tumors had less TCR diversity than lymph nodes, more than nontumor tissue.

The rearrangement uses TRBV10-3 and TRBJ1-6, with D perhaps matching TRBD1 (6 bases). Input material: axillary lymph node tissue. This TCR was sampled from a female donor with breast cancer. Some clones in this sample may be carry-over from other donors' samples. The CDR3 loop reads CAIKDRSDSPLHF. The CDR3 nucleotides are TGTGCCATCAAAGACAGGTCCGATTCACCCCTCCACTTT.